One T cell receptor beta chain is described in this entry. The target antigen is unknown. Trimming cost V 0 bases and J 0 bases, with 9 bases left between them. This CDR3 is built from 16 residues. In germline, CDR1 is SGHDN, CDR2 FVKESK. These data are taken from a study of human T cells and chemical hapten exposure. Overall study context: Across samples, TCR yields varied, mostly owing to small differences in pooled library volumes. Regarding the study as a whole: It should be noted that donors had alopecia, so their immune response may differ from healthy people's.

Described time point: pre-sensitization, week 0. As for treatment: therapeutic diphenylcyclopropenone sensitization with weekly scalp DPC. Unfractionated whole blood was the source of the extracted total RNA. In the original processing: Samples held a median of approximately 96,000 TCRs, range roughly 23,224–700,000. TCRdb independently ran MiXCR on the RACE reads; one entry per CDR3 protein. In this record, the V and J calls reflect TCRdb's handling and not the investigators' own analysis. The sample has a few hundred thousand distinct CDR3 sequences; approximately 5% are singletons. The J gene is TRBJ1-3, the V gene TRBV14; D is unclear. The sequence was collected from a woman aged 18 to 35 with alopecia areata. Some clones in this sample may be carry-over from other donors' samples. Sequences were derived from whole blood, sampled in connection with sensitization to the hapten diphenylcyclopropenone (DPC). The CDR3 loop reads CASSQDLTNSGNTIYF. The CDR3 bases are TGTGCCAGCAGCCAAGATCTAACCAACTCTGGAAACACCATATATTTT.